The clone carrying this T cell receptor (beta chain) was seen a handful of times. The data stem from a study of T cells in Graves' hyperthyroidism and ophthalmopathy. V was clipped by 1 base and J by 3 bases; unmatched bases: 8. This CDR3 has 16 amino acids. CDR1 is SGHTA and CDR2 is FQGNSA in the germline V gene. TCR beta CDR3 sequences were amplified from RNA transcripts. TCR CDR3 regions were first amplified by RT-PCR with HTBI primers. Each CDR3 protein gets one entry after TCRdb re-called the multiplex PCR reads with MiXCR. The sample records a few hundred thousand distinct CDR3 sequences, 20% to 25% being singletons.

The TCR comes from a woman aged 65 to 85 with Graves' ophthalmopathy. The sequenced sample consisted of blood. The rearrangement uses TRBV7-2 and TRBJ2-7; 8 nucleotides match TRBD2. As DNA, the CDR3 is TGTGCCAGCAGCTTAGGTGGGAGCGGGAGTTACTACGAGCAGTACTTC. This translates into CASSLGGSGSYYEQYF. The full variable domain, rest sourced from reference TRBV7-2 and TRBJ2-7, is GAGVSQSPSNKVTEKGKDVELRCDPISGHTALYWYRQSLGQGLEFLIYFQGNSAPDKSGLPSDRFSAERTGGSVSTLTIQRTQQEDSAVYLCASSLGGSGSYYEQYFGPGTRLTVT.